This T cell receptor (beta chain) was sequenced in a study of identical twins. Points from the study as a whole: Part of the zero-insertion signal could reflect confounding by invariant MAIT and iNKT cells. Models predicted less out-of-frame TCR alpha sharing in monozygotic twins than was found.

Unique molecular identifiers were present on the cDNA, which also gained a universal primer site by template switching. One entry per CDR3 protein, called by TCRdb with MiXCR from the 5' RACE reads. The sample carries more than 1.5 million distinct CDR3 sequences, under 35% recorded once. Many counts were recorded for this clonotype. As yet, its antigen is unknown. Healthy Caucasians provided all donations. Sequences were obtained from cord blood. This clonotype originated in a newborn girl in good health.

DNA for the CDR3: TGTGCCATCAAAGGGACAGTTAGGAACACTGAAGCTTTCTTT. Amino acid sequence: CAIKGTVRNTEAFF. The chain is built from TRBV10-3 and TRBJ1-1; 7 nucleotides match TRBD1. The CDR3 loop spans 14 amino acids. Germline-derived CDR1 and CDR2 are ENHRY and SYGVKD. The junction had 6 bases not matched to a gene; V was cut back by 7 bases and J by 1 base.